This T cell receptor (beta chain) derives from a study of CXCR3-negative and CXCR3-positive naive CD8 T cells. General study points: Most assays used freshly isolated PBMCs, as cryopreservation partially reduced CXCR3. Diversity in memory CD8+ cells fell much lower than the comparably high levels seen in both naive subsets.

To note about this clonotype: The antigen remains undetermined.

This CDR3 has 12 residues. Germline loops: CDR1 SQVTM, CDR2 ANQGSEA. With UMI labels, 5' RACE was used to prepare the TRB cDNA libraries. TCRdb reprocessed the 5' RACE reads; each CDR3 protein has one entry and no DNA is given. The sample's table shows fewer than 80,000 distinct CDR3 sequences. Sequenced input: naive CXCR3- CD8+ T cells from blood. As for subset: CD45RO-CCR7+CD27+CD95- naive CD8+ T cells lacking CXCR3 (TNR3-). The source of this sequence is a human donor in good health. Some clones in this sample may be carry-over from other donors' samples. The J gene is TRBJ2-1, the V gene TRBV29-1; as DNA is missing, the TRBD1 call by TCRdb cannot be tested. The CDR3 sequence: CSVQGRANEQFF.